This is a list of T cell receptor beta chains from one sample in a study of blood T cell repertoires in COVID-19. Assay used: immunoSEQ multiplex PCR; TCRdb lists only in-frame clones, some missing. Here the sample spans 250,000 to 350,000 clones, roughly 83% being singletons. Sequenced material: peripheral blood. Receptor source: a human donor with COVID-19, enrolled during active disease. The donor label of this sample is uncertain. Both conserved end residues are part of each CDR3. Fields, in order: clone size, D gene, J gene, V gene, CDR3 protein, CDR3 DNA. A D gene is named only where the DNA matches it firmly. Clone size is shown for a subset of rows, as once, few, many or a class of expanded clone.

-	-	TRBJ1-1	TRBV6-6	CASSHPQGLNTEAFF	TGTGCCAGCAGTCACCCACAGGGTTTGAACACTGAAGCTTTCTTT
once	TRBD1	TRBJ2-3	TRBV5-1	CASSLRQGRGDTQYF	TGCGCCAGCAGCCTAAGACAGGGCAGAGGAGATACGCAGTATTTT
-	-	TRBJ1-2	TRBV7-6	CASSFQGYGYTF	TGTGCCAGCAGCTTTCAGGGATATGGCTACACCTTC
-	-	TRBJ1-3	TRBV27	CASSQNGTPRSGNTIYF	TGTGCCAGCAGTCAAAACGGGACTCCGAGGTCTGGAAACACCATATATTTT
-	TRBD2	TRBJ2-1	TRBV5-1	CASSLGGGGPYNEQFF	TGCGCCAGCAGCTTGGGTGGGGGGGGACCCTACAATGAGCAGTTCTTC
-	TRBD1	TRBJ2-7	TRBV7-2	CASSLRQGEYEQYF	TGTGCCAGCAGCTTAAGACAGGGTGAATACGAGCAGTACTTC
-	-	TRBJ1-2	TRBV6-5	CASSPTQVGYGYTF	TGTGCCAGCAGTCCAACACAGGTGGGCTATGGCTACACCTTC
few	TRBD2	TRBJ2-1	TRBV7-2	CASSPTLAGRRGYEQFF	TGTGCCAGCAGCCCCACCCTAGCGGGAAGGAGGGGTTATGAGCAGTTCTTC
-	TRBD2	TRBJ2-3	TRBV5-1	CASSVGLAGTDTQYF	TGCGCCAGCAGCGTAGGTCTAGCGGGCACAGATACGCAGTATTTT
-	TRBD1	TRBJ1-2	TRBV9	CASSVEGPGQGRGFYGYTF	TGTGCCAGCAGCGTAGAAGGCCCAGGACAGGGAAGGGGTTTCTATGGCTACACCTTC
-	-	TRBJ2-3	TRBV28	CASSIPTDLTTDTQYF	TGTGCCAGCAGTATCCCCACCGACTTAACCACAGATACGCAGTATTTT
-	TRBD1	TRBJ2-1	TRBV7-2	CASSLDGTVYNEQFF	TGTGCCAGCAGCTTAGATGGGACAGTTTACAATGAGCAGTTCTTC
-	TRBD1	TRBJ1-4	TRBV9	CASSTTGTGGEKLFF	TGTGCCAGCAGCACCACCGGGACAGGGGGTGAAAAACTGTTTTTT
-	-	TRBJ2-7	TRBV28	CASSYSPYEQYF	TGTGCCAGCAGTTATTCTCCCTACGAGCAGTACTTC
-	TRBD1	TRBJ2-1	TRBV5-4	CASSPPDRGIYNEQFF	TGTGCCAGCAGCCCGCCGGACAGGGGGATATACAATGAGCAGTTCTTC
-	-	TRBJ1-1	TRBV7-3	CASSLMRGTEAFF	TGTGCCAGCAGCTTAATGCGAGGGACTGAAGCTTTCTTT
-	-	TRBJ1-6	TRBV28	CASSSAGNFYNSPLHF	TGTGCCAGCAGTTCAGCAGGGAACTTCTATAATTCACCCCTCCACTTT
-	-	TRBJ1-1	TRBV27	CASSLQGWGTEAFF	TGTGCCAGCAGTTTACAGGGTTGGGGCACTGAAGCTTTCTTT
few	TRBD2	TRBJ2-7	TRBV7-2	CASSFGLAREQYF	TGTGCCAGCAGCTTTGGACTAGCGAGGGAGCAGTACTTC
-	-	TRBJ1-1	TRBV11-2	CASSLDLGPEAFF	TGTGCCAGCAGCTTAGATTTGGGGCCTGAAGCTTTCTTT
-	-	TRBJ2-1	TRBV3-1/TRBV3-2	CASSQLPTVKQFF	TGTGCCAGCAGCCAACTCCCGACAGTAAAGCAGTTCTTC
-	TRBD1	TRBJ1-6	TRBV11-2	CASSLGQGYSPLHF	TGTGCCAGCAGCCTGGGACAGGGGTATTCACCCCTCCACTTT